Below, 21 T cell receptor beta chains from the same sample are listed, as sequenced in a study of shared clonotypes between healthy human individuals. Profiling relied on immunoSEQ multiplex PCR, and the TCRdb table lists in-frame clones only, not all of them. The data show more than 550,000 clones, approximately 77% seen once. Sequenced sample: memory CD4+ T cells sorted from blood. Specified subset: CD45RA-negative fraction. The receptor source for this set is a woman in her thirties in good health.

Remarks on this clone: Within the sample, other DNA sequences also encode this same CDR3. CDR3 in DNA: TGTGCCAGTAGTATTTCAGAGACCCAGTACTTC. It is translated as CASSISETQYF. The V and J genes are TRBV19 and TRBJ2-5; D is undetermined. Trimming took 3 bases from V and 4 from J, leaving 3 bases between them. The CDR3 sequence is 11 residues long. The germline V gene has CDR1 LNHDA and CDR2 SQIVND (reference sequence).

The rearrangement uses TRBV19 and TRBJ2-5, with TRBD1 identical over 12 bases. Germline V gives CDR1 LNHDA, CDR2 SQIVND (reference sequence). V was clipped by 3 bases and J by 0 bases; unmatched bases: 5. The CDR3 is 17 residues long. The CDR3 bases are TGTGCCAGTAGTATCGGGACAGGGGGCCTCTACCAAGAGACCCAGTACTTC. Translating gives CASSIGTGGLYQETQYF.

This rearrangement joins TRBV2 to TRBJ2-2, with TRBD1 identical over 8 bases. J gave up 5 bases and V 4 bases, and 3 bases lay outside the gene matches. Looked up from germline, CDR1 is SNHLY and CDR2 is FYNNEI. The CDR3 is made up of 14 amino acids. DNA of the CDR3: TGTGCCAGCAGTGTCCGGACAGGGACCGGGGAGCTGTTTTTT. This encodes CASSVRTGTGELFF.

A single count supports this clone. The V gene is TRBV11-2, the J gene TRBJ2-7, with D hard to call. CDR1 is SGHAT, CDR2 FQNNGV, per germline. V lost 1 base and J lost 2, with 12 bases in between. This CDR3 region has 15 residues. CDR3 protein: CASSLVTSIPYEQYF. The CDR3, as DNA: TGTGCCAGCAGCTTAGTAACCTCAATTCCCTACGAGCAGTACTTC. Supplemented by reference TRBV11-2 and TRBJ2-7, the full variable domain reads EAGVAQSPRYKIIEKRQSVAFWCNPISGHATLYWYQQILGQGPKLLIQFQNNGVVDDSQLPKDRFSAERLKGVDSTLKIQPAKLEDSAVYLCASSLVTSIPYEQYFGPGTRLTVT.

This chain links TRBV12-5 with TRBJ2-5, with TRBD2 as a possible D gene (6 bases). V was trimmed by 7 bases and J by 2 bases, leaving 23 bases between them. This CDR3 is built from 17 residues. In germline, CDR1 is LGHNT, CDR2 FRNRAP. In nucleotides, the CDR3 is TGTGCTAGTGCCACAGACAGTTTAGCGGCCCTGCAAGAGACCCAGTACTTC. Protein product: CASATDSLAALQETQYF.

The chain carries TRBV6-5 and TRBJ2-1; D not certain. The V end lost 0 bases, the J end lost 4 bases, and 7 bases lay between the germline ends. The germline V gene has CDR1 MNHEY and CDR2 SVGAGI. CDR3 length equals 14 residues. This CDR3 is CASSYSKGYNEQFF. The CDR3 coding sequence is TGTGCCAGCAGTTACTCGAAAGGTTACAATGAGCAGTTCTTC.

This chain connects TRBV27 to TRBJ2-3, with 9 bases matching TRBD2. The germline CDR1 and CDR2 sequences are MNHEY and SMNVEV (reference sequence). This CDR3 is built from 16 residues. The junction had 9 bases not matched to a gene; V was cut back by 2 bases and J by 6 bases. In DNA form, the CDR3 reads TGTGCCAGCAGTTTAAGTGGTAGCGGGAGATTCGATACGCAGTATTTT. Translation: CASSLSGSGRFDTQYF.

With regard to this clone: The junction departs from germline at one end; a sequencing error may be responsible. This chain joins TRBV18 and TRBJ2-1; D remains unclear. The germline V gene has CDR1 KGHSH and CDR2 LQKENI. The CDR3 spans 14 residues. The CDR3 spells CASSPLLLNNQQFF. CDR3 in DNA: TGTGCCAGCTCACCCCTTTTATTGAACAATCAGCAGTTCTTC.

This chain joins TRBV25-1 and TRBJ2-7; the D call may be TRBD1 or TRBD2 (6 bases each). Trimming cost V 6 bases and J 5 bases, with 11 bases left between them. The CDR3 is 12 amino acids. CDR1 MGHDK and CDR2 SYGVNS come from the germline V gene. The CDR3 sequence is CASSGGRDEQYF. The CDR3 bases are TGTGCCAGCAGCGGGGGCCGGGACGAGCAGTACTTC.

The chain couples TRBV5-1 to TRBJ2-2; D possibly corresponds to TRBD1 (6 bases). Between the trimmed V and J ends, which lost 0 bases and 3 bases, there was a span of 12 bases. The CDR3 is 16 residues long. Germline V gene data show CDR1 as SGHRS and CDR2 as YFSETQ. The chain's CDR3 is CASSLVQGSYTGELFF. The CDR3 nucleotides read TGCGCCAGCAGCTTGGTACAGGGTTCGTACACCGGGGAGCTGTTTTTT.

As DNA, the CDR3 is TGTGCCAGCAGAAAAGGGGCCCAAGAGACCCAGTACTTC. Translated, it gives CASRKGAQETQYF. The chain couples TRBV28 to TRBJ2-5; maybe TRBD1 (5 bases). Germline CDR1 MDHEN, CDR2 SYDVKM. The CDR3 is made up of 13 amino acids. V gave up 6 bases and J gave up 1 base, with 9 bases separating them.

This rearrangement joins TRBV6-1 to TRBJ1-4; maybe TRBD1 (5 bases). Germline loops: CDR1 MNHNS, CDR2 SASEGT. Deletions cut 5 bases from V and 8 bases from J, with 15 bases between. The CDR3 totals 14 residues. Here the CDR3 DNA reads TGTGCCAGCAGTACAGGTCGGGGCAAGGAAAAACTGTTTTTT. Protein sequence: CASSTGRGKEKLFF.

In DNA form, the CDR3 reads TGTGCCAGCAGTGAAATAAGACTAGCGGGAGCTGGCGGGGAGTACTTC. Translated: CASSEIRLAGAGGEYF. V and J are TRBV6-1 and TRBJ2-7; 12 bases fit TRBD2. Germline V gives CDR1 MNHNS, CDR2 SASEGT. This CDR3 contains 16 residues. Losses at the gene ends were 2 bases for V and 11 bases for J; bases not matched to a gene: 13.

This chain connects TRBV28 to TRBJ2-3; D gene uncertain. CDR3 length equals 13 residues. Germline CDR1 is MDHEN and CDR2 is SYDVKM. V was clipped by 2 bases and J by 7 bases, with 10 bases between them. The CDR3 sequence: CASSLEARNTQYF. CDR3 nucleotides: TGTGCCAGCAGTTTAGAGGCGAGAAATACGCAGTATTTT.

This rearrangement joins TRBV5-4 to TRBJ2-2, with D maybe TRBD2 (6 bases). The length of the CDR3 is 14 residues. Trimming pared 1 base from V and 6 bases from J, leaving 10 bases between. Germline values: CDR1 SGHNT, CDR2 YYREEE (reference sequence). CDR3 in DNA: TGTGCCAGCAGCTTGAGTCTAGCGTCCGGGGAGCTGTTTTTT. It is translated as CASSLSLASGELFF. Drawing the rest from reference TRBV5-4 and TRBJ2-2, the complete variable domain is ETGVTQSPTHLIKTRGQQVTLRCSSQSGHNTVSWYQQALGQGPQFIFQYYREEENGRGNFPPRFSGLQFPNYSSELNVNALELDDSALYLCASSLSLASGELFFGEGSRLTVL.

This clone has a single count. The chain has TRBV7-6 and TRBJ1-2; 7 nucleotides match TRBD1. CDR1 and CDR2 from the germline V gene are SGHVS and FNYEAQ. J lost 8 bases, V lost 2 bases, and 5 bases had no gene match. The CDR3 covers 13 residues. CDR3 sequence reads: CASSLTGEDGYTF. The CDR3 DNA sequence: TGTGCCAGCAGCTTAACAGGGGAGGACGGCTACACCTTC.

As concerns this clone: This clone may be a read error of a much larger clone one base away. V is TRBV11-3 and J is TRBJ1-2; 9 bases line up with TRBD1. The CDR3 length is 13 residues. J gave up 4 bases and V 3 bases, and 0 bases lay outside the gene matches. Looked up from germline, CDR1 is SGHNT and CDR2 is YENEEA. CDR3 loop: CASSLDRGYGYTF. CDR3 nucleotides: TGTGCCAGCAGCTTGGACAGGGGCTATGGCTACACCTTC.

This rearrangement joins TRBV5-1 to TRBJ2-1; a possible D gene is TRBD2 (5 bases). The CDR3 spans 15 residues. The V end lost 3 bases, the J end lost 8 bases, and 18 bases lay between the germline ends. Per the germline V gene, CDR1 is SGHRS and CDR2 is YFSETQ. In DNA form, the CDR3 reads TGCGCCAGCAGCTCCTATACGACCAAGAGGGATGAGCAGTTCTTC. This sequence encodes CASSSYTTKRDEQFF.

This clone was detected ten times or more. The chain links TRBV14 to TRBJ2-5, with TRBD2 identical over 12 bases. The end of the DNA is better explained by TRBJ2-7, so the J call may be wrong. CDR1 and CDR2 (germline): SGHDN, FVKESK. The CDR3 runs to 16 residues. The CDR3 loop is CASSPNRLAGADEQYF. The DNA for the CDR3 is TGTGCCAGCAGCCCGAACCGACTAGCGGGAGCGGACGAGCAGTACTTC.

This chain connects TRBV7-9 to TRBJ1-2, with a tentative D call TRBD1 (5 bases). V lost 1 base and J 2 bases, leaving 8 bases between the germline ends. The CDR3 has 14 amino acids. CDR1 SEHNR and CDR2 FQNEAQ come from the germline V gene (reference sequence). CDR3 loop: CASSLGEGNYGYTF. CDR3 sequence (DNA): TGTGCCAGCAGCTTAGGGGAGGGGAACTATGGCTACACCTTC.

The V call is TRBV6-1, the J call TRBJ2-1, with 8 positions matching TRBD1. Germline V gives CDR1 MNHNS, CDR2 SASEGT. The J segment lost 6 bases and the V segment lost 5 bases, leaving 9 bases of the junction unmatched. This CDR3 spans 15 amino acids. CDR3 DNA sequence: TGTGCCAGCAGTCGGGACCGGGACAGGACCAATGAGCAGTTCTTC. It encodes CASSRDRDRTNEQFF.